The clone carrying this T cell receptor (beta chain) was detected a few times. MiXCR, applied by TCRdb to the RT-PCR reads, yields one record per CDR3 protein. The data contain more than 550,000 distinct CDR3 sequences, approximately 14% of them seen just once; the ten biggest clones take up 3.6%. Losses at the gene ends were 5 bases for V and 0 bases for J; bases not matched to a gene: 3. Looked up from germline, CDR1 is DFQATT and CDR2 is SNEGSKA (reference sequence). This CDR3 is built from 13 residues. The specimen was memory CD4+ T cells from blood. J is TRBJ2-5 and V is TRBV20-1; 7 bases agree with TRBD1. This receptor was taken from a female donor in good health, serving as a healthy control. CDR3 protein: CSAGDSYQETQYF. In DNA, the CDR3 is TGCAGTGCTGGGGACAGCTACCAAGAGACCCAGTACTTC.